This T cell receptor beta chain stems from a study of T cell responses to AZD1222 COVID-19 vaccine (dated by TCRdb to the early 2020s). Looking at the study overall: AZD1222 recipients whose second dose came at about 4 weeks and those whose second dose came at about 12 weeks were combined into one group, since spike-specific TCR depth and breadth did not differ between the two schedules. A total of approximately 240 trial participants underwent TCR sequencing, of whom 207 received two doses of AZD1222 and approximately 25 received two doses of the MenACWY control vaccine. Trial participants were enrolled by age into subgroups of 18-55, 56-69 and 70-plus years, and around 150, 28 and 57 TCR-sequenced participants, respectively, were included in these subgroups.

This clone was counted a single time. Its antigen is currently not known. Base qualities are not at hand, and no much larger clone is one base apart. The time point label, as the study defines it: baseline before first vaccination. Vaccinee samples were obtained from the UK trials COV001 and COV002, which included a single-blind randomized controlled phase 2/3 trial of AZD1222 (ChAdOx1 nCoV-19) in healthy adults. For TCRbeta chain sequencing, PBMC samples were collected from trial participants at day 0 and at day 28 after the second dose. The CDR3 regions of human TCRbeta chains were subjected to immunosequencing. The original pipeline was this. TCRs in the repertoires were compared against a reference library of SARS-CoV-2-specific TCRs that had been generated with the MIRA antigen-specificity platform. Breadth meant the fraction of unique TCRs that were SARS-CoV-2-associated, whereas depth meant the fraction of total T cells that were SARS-CoV-2-associated. Using the MIRA data, every spike-specific TCR was mapped to the spike region that the TCR reacted to and assigned to either a CD4 or a CD8 class. Log10-transformed breadth and depth values were compared by one-way ANOVA with Sidak's multiple comparisons tests. TCRdb's version of the immuneACCESS table is confined to in-frame rearrangements and falls short of the full clone set. An unresolved V gene accounts for under half of the shortfall where checked; the remainder is of unknown origin. That table is the source of V, J and clone size, and D and trimming were worked out from the DNA. The sample contains 110,000 to 150,000 clones, around nine tenths of them found a single time. The ten largest clones represent around 3.6% of the sample.

Summary of the overall study and its limitations: Spike-specific TCR breadth and depth rose significantly after two AZD1222 doses compared with day 0 and with MenACWY recipients. Conclusions about previously exposed vaccinees are limited because only six or seven AZD1222 recipients were SARS-CoV-2 seropositive at baseline. In the small 56-69-year group, the increase in depth fell short of significance, most likely because of low power. CD4 TCRs associated with the vaccine covered the entire spike protein, and the dominant responses were in regions 160-218 and 743-854. Reportedly, almost half of the unique spike-specific TCRs recognized epitopes lying outside the regions that are mutated in the B.1.351 and B.1.1.7 variants. Because no day 14 peak-response samples were available, repertoires were characterized only after the peak T cell response. Most participants were white British and females outnumbered males, and the authors suggested that clonal diversity may have been underestimated.

The germline V gene (reference sequence) specifies SGHNT as CDR1 and YYREEE as CDR2. The germline ends are 15 bases apart after V is trimmed by 4 bases and J by 4 bases. The CDR3 has 14 amino acids, counting the end cysteine and phenylalanine. The CDR3 DNA has 42 bases and is translated from base 1. The sequence was collected from an adult in good health. The sample consisted of peripheral blood, taken on day 0 of AZD1222 vaccination. The chain uses TRBV5-4 and TRBJ2-7, with no D gene named confidently. The CDR3 corresponds to CASSPPGNRYEQYF. In nucleotides, the sequence is TGTGCCAGCAGCCCCCCTGGGAATAGGTACGAGCAGTACTTC.